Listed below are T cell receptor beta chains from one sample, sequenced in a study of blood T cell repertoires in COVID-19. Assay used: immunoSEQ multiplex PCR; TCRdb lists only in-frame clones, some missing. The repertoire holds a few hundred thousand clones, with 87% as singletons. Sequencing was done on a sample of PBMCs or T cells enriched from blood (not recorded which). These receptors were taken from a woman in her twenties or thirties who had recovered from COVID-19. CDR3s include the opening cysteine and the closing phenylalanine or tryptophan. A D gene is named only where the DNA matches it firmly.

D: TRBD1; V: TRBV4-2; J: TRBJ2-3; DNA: TGTGCCAGCAGCCAATCGAGTGGAGGTCCCGGGACAGGGGCAGATACGCAGTATTTT; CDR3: CASSQSSGGPGTGADTQYF
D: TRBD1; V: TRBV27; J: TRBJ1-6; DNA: TGTGCCAGCAGTCCACAGGGGGCATCCTATAATTCACCCCTCCACTTT; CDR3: CASSPQGASYNSPLHF
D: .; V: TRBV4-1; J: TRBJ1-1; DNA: TGCGCCAGCAGCCAACCCACAAGGGGCACTGAAGCTTTCTTT; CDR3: CASSQPTRGTEAFF
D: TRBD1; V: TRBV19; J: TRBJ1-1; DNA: TGTGCCAGTAGGGCAGGGGGAATGAACACTGAAGCTTTCTTT; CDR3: CASRAGGMNTEAFF
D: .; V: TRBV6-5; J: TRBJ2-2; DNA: TGTGCCAGCAGCACCGGACAGAGGAACACCGGGGAGCTGTTTTTT; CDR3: CASSTGQRNTGELFF
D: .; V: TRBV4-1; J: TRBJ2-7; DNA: TGCGCCAGCAGCCAAGATCCGACATACGAGCAGTACTTC; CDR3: CASSQDPTYEQYF
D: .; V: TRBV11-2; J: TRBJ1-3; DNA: TGTGCCAGCAGCCTCACCGCTGGTGGCGCCCAGGGATCTGGAAACACCATATATTTT; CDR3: CASSLTAGGAQGSGNTIYF
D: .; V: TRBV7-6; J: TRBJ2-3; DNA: TGTGCCAGCAGCTGGGCCACAGATACGCAGTATTTT; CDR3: CASSWATDTQYF
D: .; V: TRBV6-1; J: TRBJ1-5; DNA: TGTGCCAGCAGTGAAGCGCCGGCCCAGCATTTT; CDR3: CASSEAPAQHF
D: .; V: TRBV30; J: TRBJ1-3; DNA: TGTGCCTGGAAGCTAGGGGATCTTTCTGGAAACACCATATATTTT; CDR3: CAWKLGDLSGNTIYF
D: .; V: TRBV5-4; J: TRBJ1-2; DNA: TGTGCCAGCACCCTCGGGACACAAGCTAACTATGGCTACACCTTC; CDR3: CASTLGTQANYGYTF
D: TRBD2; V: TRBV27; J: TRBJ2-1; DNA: TGTGCCAGCAGTAGGGAGGGCTACAATGAGCAGTTCTTC; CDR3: CASSREGYNEQFF
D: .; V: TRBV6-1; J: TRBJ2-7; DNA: TGTGCCAGCAGTGAAGTTCTAGTCTCTTACTTC; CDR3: CASSEVLVSYF
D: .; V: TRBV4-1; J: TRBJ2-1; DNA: TGCGCCAGCAGCCAGGAAGGGGCCAGGGTCAATGAGCAGTTCTTC; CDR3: CASSQEGARVNEQFF
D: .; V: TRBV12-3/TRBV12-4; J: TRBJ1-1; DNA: TGTGCCAGCAGTTTATCGCCACAGGGAAGAGCTTTCTTT; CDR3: CASSLSPQGRAFF
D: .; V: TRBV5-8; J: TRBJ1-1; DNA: TGTGCCAGCAGCTTGTGGGCCGACACTGAAGCTTTCTTT; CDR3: CASSLWADTEAFF
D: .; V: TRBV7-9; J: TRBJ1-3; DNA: TGTGCCAGCAGCTTAGACAGGGCCTCTGGAAACACCATATATTTT; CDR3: CASSLDRASGNTIYF
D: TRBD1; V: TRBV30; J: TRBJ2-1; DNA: TGTGCCTGGAATACAGGGGGCTTGAATGAGCAGTTCTTC; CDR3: CAWNTGGLNEQFF
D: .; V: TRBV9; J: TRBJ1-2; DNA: TGTGCCAGCAGCGTAGCAGCGTATGGCTACACCTTC; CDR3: CASSVAAYGYTF
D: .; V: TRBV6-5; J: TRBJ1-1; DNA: TGTGCCAGCAGCTCCCCCTCGGACACGCTGGGTTTCTTT; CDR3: CASSSPSDTLGFF
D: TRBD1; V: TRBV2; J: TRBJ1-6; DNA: TGTGCCAGCAGGGAGACAGGGGTGAATTCACCCCTCCACTTT; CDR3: CASRETGVNSPLHF
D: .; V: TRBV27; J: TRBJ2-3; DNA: TGTGCCAGCAGTTACGCGCGGAGCACAGATACGCAGTATTTT; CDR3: CASSYARSTDTQYF
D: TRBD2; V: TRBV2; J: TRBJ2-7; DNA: TGTGCCAGCCAAAGAGCGGGTATGGCTAGCGGGGGGTCTACCCGGGGCTCCTACGAGCAGTACTTC; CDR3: CASQRAGMASGGSTRGSYEQYF
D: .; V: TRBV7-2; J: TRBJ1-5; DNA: TGTGCCAGCAGCTTAAGGGGGTCTGGTCAGCCCCAGCATTTT; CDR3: CASSLRGSGQPQHF
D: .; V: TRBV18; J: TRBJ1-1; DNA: TGTGCCAGCTCACCACGTCGACACCAGAACACTGAAGCTTTCTTT; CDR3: CASSPRRHQNTEAFF
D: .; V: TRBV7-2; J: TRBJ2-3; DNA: TGTGCCAGCAGGAGTCTCCGGAGTTGGCCAGATACGCAGTATTTT; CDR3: CASRSLRSWPDTQYF